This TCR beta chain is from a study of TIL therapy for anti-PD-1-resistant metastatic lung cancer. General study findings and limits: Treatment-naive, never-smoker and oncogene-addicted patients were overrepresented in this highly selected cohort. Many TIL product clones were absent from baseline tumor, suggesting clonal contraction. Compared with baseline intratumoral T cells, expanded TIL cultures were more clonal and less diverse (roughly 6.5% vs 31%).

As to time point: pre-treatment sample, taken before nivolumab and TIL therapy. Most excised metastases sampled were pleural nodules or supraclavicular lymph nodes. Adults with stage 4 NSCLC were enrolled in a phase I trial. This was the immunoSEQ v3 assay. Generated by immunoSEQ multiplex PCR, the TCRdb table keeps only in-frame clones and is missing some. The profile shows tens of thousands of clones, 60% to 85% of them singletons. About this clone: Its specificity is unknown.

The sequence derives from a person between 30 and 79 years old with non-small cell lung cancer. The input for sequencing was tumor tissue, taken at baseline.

Here the CDR3 reads CAWRYRGRGYTF. CDR3 DNA sequence: TGTGCCTGGAGGTACAGGGGACGTGGCTACACCTTC. The chain combines TRBV30 with TRBJ1-2; 7 bases fit TRBD1. V shed 3 bases, J shed 7 bases, and the junction held 5 bases outside the gene matches. The germline V gene has CDR1 GTSNPN and CDR2 SVGIG (reference sequence). This CDR3 has 12 residues.